This T cell receptor (beta chain) was identified in a study of T cell responses to AZD1222 COVID-19 vaccine. Study-wide findings and caveats: Clonal diversity was possibly underestimated, and white British individuals and females predominated among donors. There were vaccine-associated CD4 TCRs across spike, dominant at 160-218 and 743-854.

CDR3 length: 15 amino acids. Looked up from germline, CDR1 is SGHRS and CDR2 is YFSETQ. The V and J ends lost 2 bases and 3 bases, in that order; junction bases with no gene match: 6. On this clone itself: Antigen unknown.

TCRdb's copy holds only in-frame clones and misses some; the assay was immunoSEQ multiplex PCR. In the table there are some 150,000 clones, 85% to 90% of which are singletons. The sample in question was peripheral blood, obtained on day 0 of MenACWY control vaccination. The TCR was taken from an adult in good health. This chain links TRBV5-1 with TRBJ2-5; TRBD2 aligns across 8 bases. CDR3 coding DNA: TGCGCCAGCAGCTTTTTCGGGGGGGCTGAAGAGACCCAGTACTTC. This codes for CASSFFGGAEETQYF.